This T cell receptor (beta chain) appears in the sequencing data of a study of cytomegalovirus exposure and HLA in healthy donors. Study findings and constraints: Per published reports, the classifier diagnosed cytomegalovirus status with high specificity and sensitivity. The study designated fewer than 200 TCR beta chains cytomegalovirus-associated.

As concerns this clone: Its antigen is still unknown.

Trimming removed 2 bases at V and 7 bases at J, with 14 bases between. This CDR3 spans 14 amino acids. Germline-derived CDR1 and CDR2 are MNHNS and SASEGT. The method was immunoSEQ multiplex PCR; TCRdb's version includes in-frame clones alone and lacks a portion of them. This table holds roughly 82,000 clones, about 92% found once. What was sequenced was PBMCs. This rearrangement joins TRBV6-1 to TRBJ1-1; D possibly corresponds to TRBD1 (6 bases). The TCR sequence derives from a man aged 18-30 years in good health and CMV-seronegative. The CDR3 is CASSEMNRVNEAFF. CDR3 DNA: TGTGCCAGCAGTGAAATGAACAGGGTGAATGAAGCTTTCTTT.